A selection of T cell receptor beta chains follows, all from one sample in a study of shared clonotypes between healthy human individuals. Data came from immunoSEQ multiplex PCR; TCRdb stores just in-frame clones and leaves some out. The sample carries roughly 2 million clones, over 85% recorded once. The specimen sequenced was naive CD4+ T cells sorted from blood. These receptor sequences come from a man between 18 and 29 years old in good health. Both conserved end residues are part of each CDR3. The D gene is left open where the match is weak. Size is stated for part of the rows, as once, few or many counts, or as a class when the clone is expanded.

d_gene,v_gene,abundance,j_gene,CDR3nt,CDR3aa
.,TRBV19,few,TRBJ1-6,TGTGCCAGTAGTATAGGCACCGCAGAAGCACCCCTCCACTTT,CASSIGTAEAPLHF
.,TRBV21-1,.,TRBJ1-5,TGTGCCAGCAGCATCGGTAAAGGGAATCAGCCCCAGCATTTT,CASSIGKGNQPQHF
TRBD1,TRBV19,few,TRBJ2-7,TGTGCCAGTAGTACATCCGGGACAGCCCTCGAGCAGTACTTC,CASSTSGTALEQYF
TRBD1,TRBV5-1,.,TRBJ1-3,TGCGCCAGCAGCTTTTCGTGGACAGGGGAGAACACCATATATTTT,CASSFSWTGENTIYF
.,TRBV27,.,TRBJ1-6,TGTGCCAGCACCAGGGCACAAAGCTCCTATAATTCACCCCTCCACTTT,CASTRAQSSYNSPLHF
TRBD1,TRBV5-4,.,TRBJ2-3,TGTGCCAGCAGAGGACAGGGCTCAGATACGCAGTATTTT,CASRGQGSDTQYF
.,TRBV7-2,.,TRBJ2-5,TGTGCCAGCACCTTGGACGCAGAGACCCAGTACTTC,CASTLDAETQYF
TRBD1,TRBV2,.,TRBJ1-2,TGTGCCAGCAGACCGGGACAGGGCTACTATGGCTACACCTTC,CASRPGQGYYGYTF
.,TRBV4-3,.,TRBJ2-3,TGCGCCAGCAGCCAAGGATATTCGAGCGGGCCAGATACGCAGTATTTT,CASSQGYSSGPDTQYF
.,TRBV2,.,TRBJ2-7,TGTGCCAGCGGGCCTCACTACGAGCAGTACTTC,CASGPHYEQYF
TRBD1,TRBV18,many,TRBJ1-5,TGTGCCAGCTCACCAGACAGGGTCAGTCAGCCCCAGCATTTT,CASSPDRVSQPQHF
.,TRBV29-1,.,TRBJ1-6,TGCAGCGTTGGGGACCCTAATTCACCCCTCCACTTT,CSVGDPNSPLHF
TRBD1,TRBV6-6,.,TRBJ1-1,TGTGCCAGCAGTCCGACAGGGTTCCCTGAAGCTTTCTTT,CASSPTGFPEAFF
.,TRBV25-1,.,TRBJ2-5,TGTGCCAGCAGTGAATGGGGGGGCCAACAAGAGACCCAGTACTTC,CASSEWGGQQETQYF
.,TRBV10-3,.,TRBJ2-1,TGTGCCATCAGTGTATTCGATGAGCAGTTCTTC,CAISVFDEQFF
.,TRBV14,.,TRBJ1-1,TGTGCCAGCAGCCAAGAGGGACATTTGAACACTGAAGCTTTCTTT,CASSQEGHLNTEAFF
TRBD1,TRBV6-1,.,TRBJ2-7,TGTGCCAGCAAGGGGGCGGCCGGCTTGAAGCAGTACTTC,CASKGAAGLKQYF
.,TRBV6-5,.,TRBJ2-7,TGTGCCAGCAGTATATATAGCCCCCCGGGCGAGCAGTACTTC,CASSIYSPPGEQYF
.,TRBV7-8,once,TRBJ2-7,TGTGCCAGCAGCTCAGGACGGCCCTACGAGCAGTACTTC,CASSSGRPYEQYF
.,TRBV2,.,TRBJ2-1,TGTGCCAGCAGTGAGGCGGGCTACGAGCAGTTCTTC,CASSEAGYEQFF
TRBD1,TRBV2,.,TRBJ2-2,TGTGCCAGTACGGGACAGGTGGTTATCGGGGAGCTGTTTTTT,CASTGQVVIGELFF
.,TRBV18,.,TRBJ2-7,TGTGCCAGCTCGAGGACTCACAGCTCCTACGAGCAGTACTTC,CASSRTHSSYEQYF
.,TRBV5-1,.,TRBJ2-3,TGCGCCAGCAGCAGTCAGGGGTCGGCAGATACGCAGTATTTT,CASSSQGSADTQYF
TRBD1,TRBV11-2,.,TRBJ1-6,TGTGCCAGCAGCGGAGCAGGGGGAGGATCACCCCTCCACTTT,CASSGAGGGSPLHF
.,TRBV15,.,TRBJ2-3,TGTGCCACCAGCAGGCTGTGGGAGGCGGATACGCAGTATTTT,CATSRLWEADTQYF
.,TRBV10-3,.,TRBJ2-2,TGTGCCATCAGTGTCCTGGGGTTAAACACCGGGGAGCTGTTTTTT,CAISVLGLNTGELFF
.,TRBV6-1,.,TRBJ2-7,TGTGCCAGCAGTCCCGAGGAGTCGCGCTCCTACGAGCAGTACTTC,CASSPEESRSYEQYF
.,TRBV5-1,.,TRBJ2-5,TGCGCCAGCAGCTTCGGCAGACAAGAGACCCAGTACTTC,CASSFGRQETQYF
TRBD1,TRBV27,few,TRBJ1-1,TGTGCCAGCAGTTTCCGGACAGGGAACACTGAAGCTTTCTTT,CASSFRTGNTEAFF
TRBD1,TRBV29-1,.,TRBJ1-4,TGCAGCGTCGCTGACAGGGCTGGGGTCGAAAAACTGTTTTTT,CSVADRAGVEKLFF
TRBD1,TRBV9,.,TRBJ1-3,TGTGCCAGCAGCGCAGATCCGGGACAGGGGGCTTCTGGAAACACCATATATTTT,CASSADPGQGASGNTIYF
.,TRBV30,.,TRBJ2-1,TGTGCCTGGAGTCCGACCGGGCAGGATGCGTTCTTC,CAWSPTGQDAFF
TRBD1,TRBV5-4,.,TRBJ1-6,TGTGCCAGCAGCTTCGAAAAGGGGGCGACTAATTCACCCCTCCACTTT,CASSFEKGATNSPLHF
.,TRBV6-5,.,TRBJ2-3,TGTGCCAGCAGTGGTGGGGGCAGCGATACGCAGTATTTT,CASSGGGSDTQYF
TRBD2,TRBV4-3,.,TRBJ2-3,TGCGCCAGCAGCCAAGGGGTACCTGCAGCGGGAACAGATACGCAGTATTTT,CASSQGVPAAGTDTQYF
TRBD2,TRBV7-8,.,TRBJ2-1,TGTGCCAGCAGCCCCCCGGGGAGGGTGGATGAGCAGTTCTTC,CASSPPGRVDEQFF
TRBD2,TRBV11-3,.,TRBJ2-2,TGTGCCAGCAGCCAGCGGGGCCCCGGGGAGCTGTTTTTT,CASSQRGPGELFF
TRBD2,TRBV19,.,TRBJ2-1,TGTGCCAGTAGTATAGCTTTCTGGAGTAGCGGGGAGCAGTTCTTC,CASSIAFWSSGEQFF
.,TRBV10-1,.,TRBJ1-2,TGCGCCAGCAGTGAGAAGCAGAACTATGGCTACACCTTC,CASSEKQNYGYTF
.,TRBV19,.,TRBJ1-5,TGTGCCAGTAATAATATGGGCGGGGGAGCAAATCAGCCCCAGCATTTT,CASNNMGGGANQPQHF
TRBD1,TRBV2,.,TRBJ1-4,TGTGCCAGCATCGAACAGGGGGCAACTAATGAAAAACTGTTTTTT,CASIEQGATNEKLFF
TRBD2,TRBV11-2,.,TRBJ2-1,TGTGCCAGCAGCTCATTAGCGGCTAGCGGGCGCAATGAGCAGTTCTTC,CASSSLAASGRNEQFF
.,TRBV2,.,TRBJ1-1,TGTGCCAGTACTAGGGAGCCGAACACTGAAGCTTTCTTT,CASTREPNTEAFF
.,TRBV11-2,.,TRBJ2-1,TGTGCCAGCAGCGATACTAGGGGGGGCAATGAGCAGTTCTTC,CASSDTRGGNEQFF
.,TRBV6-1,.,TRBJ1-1,TGTGCCAGCAGTGCAGGGACGGTGAACACTGAAGCTTTCTTT,CASSAGTVNTEAFF
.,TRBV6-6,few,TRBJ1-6,TGTGCCAGCAGCATCAAGGGCCAGGGGTCTTCACCCCTCCACTTT,CASSIKGQGSSPLHF
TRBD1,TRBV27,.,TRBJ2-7,TGTGCCAGCTCCTTGGGAAGGGGACAGGGGGTGAACGAGCAGTACTTC,CASSLGRGQGVNEQYF
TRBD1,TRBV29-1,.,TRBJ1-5,TGCAGCGTTTCTACAGGACAGGCATTCAATCAGCCCCAGCATTTT,CSVSTGQAFNQPQHF
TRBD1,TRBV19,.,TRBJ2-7,TGTGCCAGTAGTTCTACAGGGGGGTTCGCCTACGAGCAGTACTTC,CASSSTGGFAYEQYF
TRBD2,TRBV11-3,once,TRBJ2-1,TGTGCCAGCAGTCGCGGGGGGGCTAACAATGAGCAGTTCTTC,CASSRGGANNEQFF
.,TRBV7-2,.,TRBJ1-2,TGTGCCAGCAGCTTAGAGTCGGTCTATGGCTACACCTTC,CASSLESVYGYTF
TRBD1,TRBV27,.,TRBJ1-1,TGTGCCAGCAGTACCCGGACAGGGGAGGCTTTCTTT,CASSTRTGEAFF
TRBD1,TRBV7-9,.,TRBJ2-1,TGTGCCAGCAGCTCGTCGGGACAGGGGTCCAATGAGCAGTTCTTC,CASSSSGQGSNEQFF
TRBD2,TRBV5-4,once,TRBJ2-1,TGTGCCAGCAGCTTTGGCGGGAGAGACAATGAGCAGTTCTTC,CASSFGGRDNEQFF
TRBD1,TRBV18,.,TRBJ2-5,TGTGCCAGCTCACCCGCCGGGACAGGGGGCGCGGAGACCCAGTACTTC,CASSPAGTGGAETQYF
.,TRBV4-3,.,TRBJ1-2,TGCGCCAGCAGCCAAGATCGGCAGGGGCGGGACTATGGCTACACCTTC,CASSQDRQGRDYGYTF
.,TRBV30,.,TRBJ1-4,TGTGCCTGGGGCCCCGGGGGAACAGATGAAAAACTGTTTTTT,CAWGPGGTDEKLFF
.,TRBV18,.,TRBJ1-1,TGTGCCAGCTCTCACGAGGCGCCCTTGGCTTTCTTT,CASSHEAPLAFF